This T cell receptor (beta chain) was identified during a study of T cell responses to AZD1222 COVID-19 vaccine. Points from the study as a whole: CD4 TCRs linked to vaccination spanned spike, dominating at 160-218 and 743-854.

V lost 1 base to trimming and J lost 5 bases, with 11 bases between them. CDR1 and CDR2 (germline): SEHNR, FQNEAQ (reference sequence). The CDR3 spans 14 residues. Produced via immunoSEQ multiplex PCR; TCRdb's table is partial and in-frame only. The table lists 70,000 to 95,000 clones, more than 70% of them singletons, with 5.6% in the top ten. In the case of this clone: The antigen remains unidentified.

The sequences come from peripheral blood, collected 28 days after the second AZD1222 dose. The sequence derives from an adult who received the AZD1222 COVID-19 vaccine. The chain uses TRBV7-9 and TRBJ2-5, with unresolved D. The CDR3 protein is CASSLGLVSETQYF. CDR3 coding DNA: TGTGCCAGCAGCTTAGGCCTAGTGAGCGAGACCCAGTACTTC.